A selection of T cell receptor beta chains follows, all from one sample in a study of shared clonotypes between healthy human individuals. Produced via immunoSEQ multiplex PCR; TCRdb's table is partial and in-frame only. This sample has 2.3 million or so clones, with over 85% found just once. Material: naive CD4+ T cells from PBMCs. Receptor source: a man between 18 and 29 years old in good health. Some clones in this sample may be carry-over from other donors' samples. CDR3s include the opening cysteine and the closing phenylalanine or tryptophan. The D gene is left open where the match is weak. Expanded clones are given a class, and other clones once, few, many or no size at all.

D: TRBD2; size: -; J: TRBJ2-3; V: TRBV7-2; DNA: TGTGCCAGCAGCCAGGGACTAGCGGGAGGTACAGATACGCAGTATTTT; CDR3: CASSQGLAGGTDTQYF
D: TRBD1; size: -; J: TRBJ2-5; V: TRBV2; DNA: TGTGCCAGCAGTGGGGGACAGGGGACAGAGACCCAGTACTTC; CDR3: CASSGGQGTETQYF
D: TRBD1; size: -; J: TRBJ2-7; V: TRBV19; DNA: TGTGCCAGTAGCCGGACAGGGCTTCTTCCCTACGAGCAGTACTTC; CDR3: CASSRTGLLPYEQYF
D: TRBD1; size: -; J: TRBJ1-2; V: TRBV18; DNA: TGTGCCAGCTCACCACGGGGACAGGGAAACGCGGGCTACACCTTC; CDR3: CASSPRGQGNAGYTF
D: -; size: -; J: TRBJ2-3; V: TRBV19; DNA: TGTGCCAGTAGTTGGTCAGCACCGTCAGATACGCAGTATTTT; CDR3: CASSWSAPSDTQYF
D: -; size: once; J: TRBJ2-3; V: TRBV9; DNA: TGTGCCAGCAGGGCGGGGATGGCGACAGATACGCAGTATTTT; CDR3: CASRAGMATDTQYF
D: TRBD2; size: -; J: TRBJ2-7; V: TRBV5-1; DNA: TGCGCCAGCAGCTTATTAGCGGGTCAGACCTACGAGCAGTACTTC; CDR3: CASSLLAGQTYEQYF
D: -; size: once; J: TRBJ1-1; V: TRBV5-6; DNA: TGTGCCAGCACCAACAATCCCCTGGGGAACACTGAAGCTTTCTTT; CDR3: CASTNNPLGNTEAFF
D: -; size: -; J: TRBJ2-3; V: TRBV5-1; DNA: TGCGCCAGTGAGGGAGACGGGAGTGGTGGAGATACGCAGTATTTT; CDR3: CASEGDGSGGDTQYF
D: TRBD2; size: -; J: TRBJ2-1; V: TRBV9; DNA: TGTGCCAGCAGCACAGCGGGAGGGCCCCATTGGAATGAGCAGTTCTTC; CDR3: CASSTAGGPHWNEQFF
D: TRBD2; size: -; J: TRBJ2-3; V: TRBV9; DNA: TGTGCCAGCAGCGTTGCGGGAGGGCCTGATACGCAGTATTTT; CDR3: CASSVAGGPDTQYF
D: -; size: -; J: TRBJ2-5; V: TRBV5-4; DNA: TGTGCCACGAGTGGGACATCTCAAGAGACCCAGTACTTC; CDR3: CATSGTSQETQYF
D: -; size: -; J: TRBJ2-2; V: TRBV28; DNA: TGTGCCAGCAGTCCCCAGGCCACCGGGGAGCTGTTTTTT; CDR3: CASSPQATGELFF
D: -; size: -; J: TRBJ2-5; V: TRBV18; DNA: TGTGCCAGCTCACCACCTAGGGCTCTGGCGGAGACCCAGTACTTC; CDR3: CASSPPRALAETQYF
D: -; size: -; J: TRBJ1-5; V: TRBV30; DNA: TGTGCCTTCTCAGATGGGGACGGCAATCAGCCCCAGCATTTT; CDR3: CAFSDGDGNQPQHF
D: -; size: -; J: TRBJ1-5; V: TRBV4-1; DNA: TGCGCCAGCAGCCAAGGGACACGAGATCTTCAGCCCCAGCATTTT; CDR3: CASSQGTRDLQPQHF
D: -; size: -; J: TRBJ1-4; V: TRBV6-1; DNA: TGTGCCAGCAGTAACACGGGCCAGACTTATGAAAAACTGTTTTTT; CDR3: CASSNTGQTYEKLFF
D: -; size: -; J: TRBJ2-3; V: TRBV7-2; DNA: TGTGCCAGCAGCAAGCGGACTAGCACAGATACGCAGTATTTT; CDR3: CASSKRTSTDTQYF
D: -; size: -; J: TRBJ2-7; V: TRBV6-5; DNA: TGTGCCAGCAGTTTATCACAGGGACTCTTCTACGAGCAGTACTTC; CDR3: CASSLSQGLFYEQYF
D: -; size: -; J: TRBJ2-2; V: TRBV28; DNA: TGTGCCAGCAGTTTAGTTCATCTCACCGGGGAGCTGTTTTTT; CDR3: CASSLVHLTGELFF
D: TRBD1; size: -; J: TRBJ1-4; V: TRBV11-2; DNA: TGTGCCAGCAGCTTAACAGGGGACACTACTAATGAAAAACTGTTTTTT; CDR3: CASSLTGDTTNEKLFF
D: TRBD2; size: -; J: TRBJ2-1; V: TRBV5-1; DNA: TGCGCCAGCAGCGACGGGACTAGCGGGGATGAGCAGTTCTTC; CDR3: CASSDGTSGDEQFF
D: -; size: once; J: TRBJ2-7; V: TRBV7-3; DNA: TGTGCCAGCAGCGTGACCCGCTTGACCGAGCAGTACTTC; CDR3: CASSVTRLTEQYF
D: -; size: -; J: TRBJ1-4; V: TRBV27; DNA: TGTGCCAGCAGTTTATCTCGGGGAACTAATGAAAAACTGTTTTTT; CDR3: CASSLSRGTNEKLFF
D: TRBD1; size: -; J: TRBJ2-3; V: TRBV5-4; DNA: TGTGCCAGCAGTTCACAGGGGGGCAGGGCCGATACGCAGTATTTT; CDR3: CASSSQGGRADTQYF
D: TRBD1; size: -; J: TRBJ1-2; V: TRBV7-2; DNA: TGTGCCAGCAGCTTGACAGGGTTGAGCTATGGCTACACCTTC; CDR3: CASSLTGLSYGYTF
D: -; size: -; J: TRBJ1-1; V: TRBV5-6; DNA: TGTGCCAGCAGCTTGGGTGTCAGGAGAGCTCTGAACACTGAAGCTTTCTTT; CDR3: CASSLGVRRALNTEAFF
D: TRBD2; size: once; J: TRBJ2-2; V: TRBV29-1; DNA: TGCAGCGTTCGTCTAGCGGGAGGGTTTACCGGGGAGCTGTTTTTT; CDR3: CSVRLAGGFTGELFF
D: -; size: -; J: TRBJ1-3; V: TRBV2; DNA: TGTGCCAGCAGATCGGTAAACGTCGCTGGAAACACCATATATTTT; CDR3: CASRSVNVAGNTIYF
D: -; size: -; J: TRBJ2-3; V: TRBV18; DNA: TGTGCCAGCTCGCCTCCTGTAGTAGTCGCAGATACGCAGTATTTT; CDR3: CASSPPVVVADTQYF
D: TRBD2; size: -; J: TRBJ2-1; V: TRBV7-6; DNA: TGTGCCAGCAGCGACATGTGGGCTAGCGGGTTCCCCACCCACAATGAGCAGTTCTTC; CDR3: CASSDMWASGFPTHNEQFF
D: TRBD1; size: -; J: TRBJ1-2; V: TRBV27; DNA: TGTGCCAGCAGTTCCACCCACAGGGGAAACTATGGCTACACCTTC; CDR3: CASSSTHRGNYGYTF
D: TRBD2; size: once; J: TRBJ2-3; V: TRBV5-4; DNA: TGTGCCAGCAGCGAGCTAGCGGGAGTGAGGGATACGCAGTATTTT; CDR3: CASSELAGVRDTQYF
D: -; size: -; J: TRBJ1-5; V: TRBV28; DNA: TGTGCCAGCATCCAGGGAGGGGCAGGTAATCAGCCCCAGCATTTT; CDR3: CASIQGGAGNQPQHF
D: -; size: once; J: TRBJ1-2; V: TRBV6-5; DNA: TGTGCCAGCAGTGCCCCGGGACTCTATGGCTACACCTTC; CDR3: CASSAPGLYGYTF
D: TRBD2; size: -; J: TRBJ2-1; V: TRBV29-1; DNA: TGCAGCGTTGCGGGACTAGCGGGCAATGAGCAGTTCTTC; CDR3: CSVAGLAGNEQFF
D: -; size: once; J: TRBJ2-7; V: TRBV30; DNA: TGTGCCTGGAGTCGAGGGAGGATCTACGAGCAGTACTTC; CDR3: CAWSRGRIYEQYF
D: TRBD1; size: -; J: TRBJ1-1; V: TRBV7-8; DNA: TGTGCCAGCAGCTTCAGGGGGGGGTTGCGGGACACTGAAGCTTTCTTT; CDR3: CASSFRGGLRDTEAFF
D: TRBD2; size: once; J: TRBJ2-1; V: TRBV30; DNA: TGTGCCTGGAGTGTATCGCTAGCGGGGTACAATGAGCAGTTCTTC; CDR3: CAWSVSLAGYNEQFF
D: TRBD2; size: -; J: TRBJ2-7; V: TRBV5-1; DNA: TGCGCCAGCAGCTTGGGCGGTAGCGGGGGATCCACCTACGAGCAGTACTTC; CDR3: CASSLGGSGGSTYEQYF
D: -; size: -; J: TRBJ2-1; V: TRBV5-4; DNA: TGTGCCAGCAGCCGGCAGGGGTCCTACAATGAGCAGTTCTTC; CDR3: CASSRQGSYNEQFF
D: -; size: -; J: TRBJ1-2; V: TRBV4-1; DNA: TGCGCCAGCAGCCAAGTTGTAGGACAGAACTATGCCTTC; CDR3: CASSQVVGQNYAF
D: -; size: -; J: TRBJ1-2; V: TRBV25-1; DNA: TGTGCCAGCAGTCCCATAGCCGGGCGATATGGCTACACCTTC; CDR3: CASSPIAGRYGYTF
D: -; size: -; J: TRBJ2-7; V: TRBV9; DNA: TGTGCCAGCAGCGTAGAGGGGGACTCCTACGAGCAGTACTTC; CDR3: CASSVEGDSYEQYF